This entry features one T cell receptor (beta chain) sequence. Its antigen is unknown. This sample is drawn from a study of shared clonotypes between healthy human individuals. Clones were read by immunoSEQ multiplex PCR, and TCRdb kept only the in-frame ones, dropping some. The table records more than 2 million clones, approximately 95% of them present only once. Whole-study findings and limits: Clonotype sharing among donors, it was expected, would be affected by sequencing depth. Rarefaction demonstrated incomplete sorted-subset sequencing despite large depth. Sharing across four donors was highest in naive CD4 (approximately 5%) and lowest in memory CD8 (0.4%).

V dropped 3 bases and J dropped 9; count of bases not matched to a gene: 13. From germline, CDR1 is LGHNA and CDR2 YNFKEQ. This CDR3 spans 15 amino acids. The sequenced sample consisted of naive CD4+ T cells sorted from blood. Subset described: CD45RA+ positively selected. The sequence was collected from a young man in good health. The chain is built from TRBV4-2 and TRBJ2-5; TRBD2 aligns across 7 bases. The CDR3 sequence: CASSQASGGSGAQYF. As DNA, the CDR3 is TGTGCCAGCAGCCAGGCCTCGGGTGGGAGCGGGGCCCAGTACTTC.